This TCR beta chain was identified in a study of shared clonotypes between healthy human individuals. CD4+ cells yielded CD45RA+ naive and CD45RA-negative memory subsets. Study outcomes and limitations: Investigators expected sequencing depth to affect clonotype sharing among donors.

Assay: immunoSEQ multiplex PCR; the TCRdb copy retains only in-frame clones and omits some. The sample lists some 1.5 million clones, around 98% seen once, with around 0.45% in the top ten. Concerning this clone: The antigen remains undetermined.

This receptor was taken from a man aged 25-40 years in good health. The sample comprised naive CD4+ T cells sorted from blood. Subset described: CD45RA+ positively selected.

The CDR3 DNA is TGTGCCAGCTCACCTTCAAATGGGCCAGGGGGCTACGAGCAGTACTTC. Protein product: CASSPSNGPGGYEQYF. The chain combines TRBV18 with TRBJ2-7; 7 bases fit TRBD1. In germline, CDR1 is KGHSH, CDR2 LQKENI. This CDR3 is 16 amino acids long. J was trimmed by 3 bases and V by 3 bases; bases with no gene match: 11.